Following are 4 T cell receptor beta chains from one sample sequenced in a study of OX40 agonist ivuxolimab in advanced cancers. The protocol was immunoSEQ multiplex PCR, while the TCRdb copy is restricted to in-frame clones and leaves out a portion. Among 73,000 or so clones listed, 90% to 95% were seen once. The source was CD4+ or CD8+ T cells sorted from blood, collected in a trial of the OX40 agonist ivuxolimab. All receptors come from an adult with an advanced solid tumor such as melanoma, head and neck, liver or kidney cancer.

The V gene is TRBV5-6, the J gene TRBJ1-5; a possible D gene is TRBD1 (6 bases). The germline V and J ends were trimmed by 4 bases and 7 bases, with 15 bases remaining between them. This CDR3 comprises 14 residues. Germline CDR1 SGHDT, CDR2 YYEEEE. CDR3 residues: CASSKDRFGQPQHF. DNA for the CDR3: TGTGCCAGCAGCAAAGACAGGTTTGGCCAGCCCCAGCATTTT.

Only one count was recorded for this clone. The rearrangement uses TRBV30 and TRBJ2-2, with a weak D call TRBD1 (6 bases). Germline CDR1 and CDR2: GTSNPN and SVGIG (reference sequence). The CDR3 loop spans 15 amino acids. The V end lost 4 bases, the J end lost 2 bases, and 14 bases lay between the germline ends. As DNA, the CDR3 is TGTGCCTGGACAGGGGATAGAAGTAACACCGGGGAGCTGTTTTTT. Its protein is CAWTGDRSNTGELFF.

The chain has TRBV11-2 and TRBJ2-1, with D unclear. The ends were cut back, 3 bases at V and 3 bases at J, with 12 bases in the middle. This CDR3 is 15 amino acids long. Per the germline V gene, CDR1 is SGHAT and CDR2 is FQNNGV. CDR3 sequence reads: CASSLAETIYNEQFF. The DNA of the CDR3 is TGTGCCAGCAGCTTGGCCGAGACGATCTACAATGAGCAGTTCTTC.

CDR3 loop: CAVLDRALGEKLFF. The CDR3 nucleotides are TGTGCCGTATTGGACAGGGCCCTCGGGGAAAAACTGTTTTTT. J is TRBJ1-4 and V is TRBV19; the match to TRBD1 covers 8 bases. Germline CDR1 is LNHDA and CDR2 is SQIVND (reference sequence). The J segment lost 8 bases and the V segment lost 11 bases, leaving 13 bases of the junction unmatched. This CDR3 comprises 14 residues.